This TCR beta chain was recovered during a study of response to subunit inactivated influenza vaccine (dated by TCRdb to between 2018 and 2020). As for the study more broadly: Deep quantitative T cell receptor repertoire profiling was used in the study to track responses to a trivalent subunit inactivated influenza vaccine. Here is what the overall study found, with its caveats: According to the authors, only a limited number of new T cells may be recruited by each seasonal influenza vaccination.

The CDR3 has 13 amino acids, counting the end cysteine and phenylalanine. Left in the record is the CDR3 DNA by itself, 39 bases read in frame from the first base. Looking up the germline V gene (reference sequence) yields CDR1 MNHNY and CDR2 SVGAGI. V sheds 5 bases and J sheds 5 bases, leaving 13 bases between their ends. Points on this clonotype: This clone's antigen is unknown. One base away there is no much larger clone; base qualities are not given.

Library preparation was by RT-PCR. TCRdb shows the sequencer as Illumina HiSeq 2500. TCRdb took the public reads, trimmed them with fastp at Q25, ran MiXCR for clone calling and kept in-frame beta chains. Rows with one shared CDR3 protein collapse into an entry with the most common genes and DNA. This sample holds a few hundred thousand distinct CDR3 sequences; roughly 9.8% were observed only once. Approximately 12% of the sample goes to the ten largest clones. The time point tag for this specimen amounts to: 45 to 50 days after influenza vaccine administration. Sequences were derived from PBMCs from blood, sampled 40 to 50 days after vaccination. The chain is encoded by TRBV6-6 joined to TRBJ2-7; the D gene is perhaps TRBD1, on 5 matching bases. This clonotype was sampled from a man between 45 and 60 years old who received an inactivated influenza vaccine. Donor details come from another sample of the same person, matched by shared clones. The DNA sequence reads TGTGCCAGCAGTCTCCAGTGGGGCAACGAGCAGTACTTC. This is translated as CASSLQWGNEQYF.